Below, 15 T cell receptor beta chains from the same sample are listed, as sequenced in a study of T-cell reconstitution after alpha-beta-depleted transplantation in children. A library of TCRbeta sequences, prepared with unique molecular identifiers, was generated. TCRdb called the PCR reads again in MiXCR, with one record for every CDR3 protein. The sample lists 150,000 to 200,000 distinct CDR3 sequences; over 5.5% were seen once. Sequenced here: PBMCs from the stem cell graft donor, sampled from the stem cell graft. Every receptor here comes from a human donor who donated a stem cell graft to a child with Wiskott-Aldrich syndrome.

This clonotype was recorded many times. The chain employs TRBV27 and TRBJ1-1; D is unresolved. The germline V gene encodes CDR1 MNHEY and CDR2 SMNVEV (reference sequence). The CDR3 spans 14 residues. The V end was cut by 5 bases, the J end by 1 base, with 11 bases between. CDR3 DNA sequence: TGTGCCAGCAGTCCCCTAGCGAAGAACACTGAAGCTTTCTTT. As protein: CASSPLAKNTEAFF.

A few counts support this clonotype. The CDR3 DNA reads as TGCAGTGCTATGACTCCGGGACCAGCGCCGGAGACCCAGTACTTC. Its protein product is CSAMTPGPAPETQYF. J is TRBJ2-5 and V is TRBV20-1; D possibly matches TRBD1 or TRBD2 (5 bases each). The CDR3 has 15 amino acids. Trimming removed 4 bases from V and 5 bases from J, with 20 bases in between. Per germline, CDR1 DFQATT and CDR2 SNEGSKA (reference sequence).

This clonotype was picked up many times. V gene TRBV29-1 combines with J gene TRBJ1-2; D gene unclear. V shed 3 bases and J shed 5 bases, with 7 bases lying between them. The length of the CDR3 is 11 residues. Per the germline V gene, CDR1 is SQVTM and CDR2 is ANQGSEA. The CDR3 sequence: CSVDRQYGYTF. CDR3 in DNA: TGCAGCGTTGACAGGCAGTATGGCTACACCTTC.

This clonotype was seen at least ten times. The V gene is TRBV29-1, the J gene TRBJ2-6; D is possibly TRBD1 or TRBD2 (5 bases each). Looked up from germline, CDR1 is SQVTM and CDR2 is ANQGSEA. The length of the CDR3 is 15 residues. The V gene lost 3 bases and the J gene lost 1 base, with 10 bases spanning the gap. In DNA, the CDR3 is TGCAGCGTTGAGAGGGGCGGTTCTGGGGCCAACGTCCTGACTTTC. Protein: CSVERGGSGANVLTF.

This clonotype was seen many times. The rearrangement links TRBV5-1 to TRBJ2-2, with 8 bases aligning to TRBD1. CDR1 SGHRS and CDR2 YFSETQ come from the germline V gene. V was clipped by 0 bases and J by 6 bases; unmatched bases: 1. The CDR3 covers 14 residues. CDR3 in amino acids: CASSLVRGPGELFF. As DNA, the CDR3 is TGCGCCAGCAGCTTGGTCAGGGGGCCCGGGGAGCTGTTTTTT.

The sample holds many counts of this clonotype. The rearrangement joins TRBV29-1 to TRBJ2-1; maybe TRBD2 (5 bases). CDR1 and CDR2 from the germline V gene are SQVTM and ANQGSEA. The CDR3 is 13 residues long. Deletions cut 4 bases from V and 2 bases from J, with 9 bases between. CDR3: CSVAADAYNEQFF. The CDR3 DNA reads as TGCAGCGTTGCAGCGGATGCCTACAATGAGCAGTTCTTC.

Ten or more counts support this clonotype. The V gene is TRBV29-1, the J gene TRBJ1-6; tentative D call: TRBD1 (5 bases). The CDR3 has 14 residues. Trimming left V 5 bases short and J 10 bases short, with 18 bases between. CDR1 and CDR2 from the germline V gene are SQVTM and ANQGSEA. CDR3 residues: CSVKGDGLGSPLHF. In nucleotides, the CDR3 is TGCAGCGTTAAAGGGGATGGTCTAGGATCACCCCTCCACTTT.

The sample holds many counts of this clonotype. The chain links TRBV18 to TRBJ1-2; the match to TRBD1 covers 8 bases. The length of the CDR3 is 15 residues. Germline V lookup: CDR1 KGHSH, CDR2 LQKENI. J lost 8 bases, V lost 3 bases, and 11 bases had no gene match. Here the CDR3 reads CASSPTGGQEKGYTF. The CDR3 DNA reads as TGTGCCAGCTCACCCACGGGGGGACAGGAAAAAGGCTACACCTTC.

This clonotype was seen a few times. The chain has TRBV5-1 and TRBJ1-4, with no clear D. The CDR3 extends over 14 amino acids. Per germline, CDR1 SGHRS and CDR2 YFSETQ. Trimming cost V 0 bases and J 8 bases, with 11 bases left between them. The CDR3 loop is CASSLDGIQEKLFF. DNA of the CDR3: TGCGCCAGCAGCTTGGACGGGATCCAGGAAAAACTGTTTTTT. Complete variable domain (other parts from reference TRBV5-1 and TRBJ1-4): KAGVTQTPRYLIKTRGQQVTLSCSPISGHRSVSWYQQTPGQGLQFLFEYFSETQRNKGNFPGRFSGRQFSNSRSEMNVSTLELGDSALYLCASSLDGIQEKLFFGSGTQLSVL.

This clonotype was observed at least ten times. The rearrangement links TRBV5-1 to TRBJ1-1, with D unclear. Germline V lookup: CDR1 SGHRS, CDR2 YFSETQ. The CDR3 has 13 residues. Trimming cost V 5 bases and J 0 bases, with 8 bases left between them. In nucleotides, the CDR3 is TGCGCCAGCAGGGTCAGGTTGAACACTGAAGCTTTCTTT. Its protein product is CASRVRLNTEAFF.

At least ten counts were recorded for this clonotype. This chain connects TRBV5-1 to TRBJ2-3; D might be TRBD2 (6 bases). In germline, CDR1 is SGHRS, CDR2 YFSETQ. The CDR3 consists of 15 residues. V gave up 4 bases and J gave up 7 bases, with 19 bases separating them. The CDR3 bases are TGCGCCAGCAGCCTAACACTAGGCCTAGCGAATACGCAGTATTTT. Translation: CASSLTLGLANTQYF.

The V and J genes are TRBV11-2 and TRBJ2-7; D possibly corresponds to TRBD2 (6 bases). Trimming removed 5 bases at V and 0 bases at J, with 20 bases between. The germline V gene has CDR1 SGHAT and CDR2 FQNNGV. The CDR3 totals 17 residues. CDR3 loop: CASSPHLGDWTSYEQYF. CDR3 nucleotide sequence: TGTGCCAGCAGCCCCCATTTAGGGGACTGGACCTCCTACGAGCAGTACTTC.

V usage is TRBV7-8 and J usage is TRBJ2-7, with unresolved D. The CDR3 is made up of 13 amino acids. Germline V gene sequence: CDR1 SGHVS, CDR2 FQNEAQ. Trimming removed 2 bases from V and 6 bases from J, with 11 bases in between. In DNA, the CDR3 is TGTGCCAGCAGCTTACCCCAGCTGGGCGAGCAGTACTTC. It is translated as CASSLPQLGEQYF.

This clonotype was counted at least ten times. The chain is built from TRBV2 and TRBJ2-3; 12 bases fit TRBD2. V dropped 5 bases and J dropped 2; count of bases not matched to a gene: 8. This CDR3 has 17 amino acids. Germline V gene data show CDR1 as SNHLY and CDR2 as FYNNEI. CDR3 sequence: CASSSIGTSGSTDTQYF. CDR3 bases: TGTGCCAGCAGTTCGATCGGGACTAGCGGGTCCACAGATACGCAGTATTTT.

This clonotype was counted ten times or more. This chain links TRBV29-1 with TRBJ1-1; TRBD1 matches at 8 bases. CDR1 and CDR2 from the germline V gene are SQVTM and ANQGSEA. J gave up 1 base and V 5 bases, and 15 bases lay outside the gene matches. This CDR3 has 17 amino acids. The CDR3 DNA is TGCAGCGTTCTTTTACACGGACAGGGCTTACGGAACACTGAAGCTTTCTTT. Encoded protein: CSVLLHGQGLRNTEAFF.